The next 26 T cell receptor beta chains were all read from a single sample in a study of human T cells and chemical hapten exposure. A single record per CDR3 protein comes from TCRdb applying MiXCR to the RACE reads. This table holds about 180,000 distinct CDR3 sequences, about 31% found once. Time point here: pre-sensitization, week 0. As to treatment: therapeutic diphenylcyclopropenone sensitization with weekly scalp DPC. Source: whole blood, taken in connection with sensitization to the hapten diphenylcyclopropenone (DPC). Receptor source: a woman aged 30 to 39 with alopecia areata. Some clones in this sample may be carry-over from other donors' samples.

The genes are TRBV29-1 and TRBJ2-1; D gene ambiguous. The germline V gene encodes CDR1 SQVTM and CDR2 ANQGSEA. V was cut by 4 bases and J by 5 bases, with 12 bases left in between. The CDR3 spans 13 residues. As DNA, the CDR3 is TGCAGCGTTGGAACTCGAAGGAACAATGAGCAGTTCTTC. As protein: CSVGTRRNNEQFF.

This clonotype was detected a few times. The chain carries TRBV18 and TRBJ1-4; D not resolved. Germline CDR1 reads KGHSH; CDR2 reads LQKENI. The CDR3 contains 16 residues. V lost 6 bases, J lost 4 bases, and 18 bases lay in between. DNA for the CDR3: TGTGCCAGCTCGCCGAGAGAGGTCGGGTATAATGAAAAACTGTTTTTT. It encodes CASSPREVGYNEKLFF.

This clonotype occurred a few times. V and J are TRBV29-1 and TRBJ1-1; 8 bases agree with TRBD1. This CDR3 is 12 amino acids long. Unmatched junction bases numbered 3, after V lost 4 bases and J lost 5 bases. Germline V gene lookup returns CDR1 SQVTM and CDR2 ANQGSEA. The DNA of the CDR3 is TGCAGCGTTGGGACAGGGAGAACTGAAGCTTTCTTT. Residues: CSVGTGRTEAFF. Supplemented by reference TRBV29-1 and TRBJ1-1, the full variable domain reads SAVISQKPSRDICQRGTSLTIQCQVDSQVTMMFWYRQQPGQSLTLIATANQGSEATYESGFVIDKFPISRPNLTFSTLTVSNMSPEDSSIYLCSVGTGRTEAFFGQGTRLTVV.

This clonotype was seen only a few times. The J gene is TRBJ2-3, the V gene TRBV5-1; 8 bases agree with TRBD2. With V trimmed by 2 bases and J by 5 bases, 7 bases remained unmatched. CDR3 length: 15 residues. CDR1 and CDR2 from the germline V gene are SGHRS and YFSETQ. The CDR3 DNA follows: TGCGCCAGCAGCTTCGGGGGGGGGCGTGGAGATACGCAGTATTTT. Protein sequence: CASSFGGGRGDTQYF.

The V and J genes are TRBV7-6 and TRBJ2-1; a weak D match, TRBD2 (6 bases). The V end was cut by 5 bases, the J end by 0 bases, with 17 bases between. This CDR3 has 17 amino acids. Germline-derived CDR1 and CDR2 are SGHVS and FNYEAQ. CDR3 coding DNA: TGTGCCAGCAGCCGTCTCTCTAGCGCAAGCTCCTACAATGAGCAGTTCTTC. Protein sequence: CASSRLSSASSYNEQFF.

The rearrangement links TRBV7-9 to TRBJ2-1; unclear D gene. CDR1 SEHNR and CDR2 FQNEAQ come from the germline V gene (reference sequence). This CDR3 contains 15 residues. V shed 4 bases and J shed 2 bases, with 12 bases lying between them. CDR3 region: CASSSGDLTYNEQFF. CDR3 DNA: TGTGCCAGCAGCTCCGGAGACCTAACCTACAATGAGCAGTTCTTC.

The chain recombines TRBV29-1 with TRBJ2-3; 7 bases fit TRBD2. In germline, CDR1 is SQVTM, CDR2 ANQGSEA. The J segment lost 2 bases and the V segment lost 7 bases, leaving 12 bases of the junction unmatched. The CDR3 covers 15 residues. The CDR3 protein is CSGRANLADTDTQYF. The CDR3 coding sequence is TGCAGCGGTCGAGCCAATCTAGCGGACACAGATACGCAGTATTTT.

The rearrangement joins TRBV28 to TRBJ1-1; possibly TRBD1 for D (6 bases). Trimming left V 2 bases short and J 9 bases short, with 13 bases between. The CDR3 is made up of 13 amino acids. CDR1 MDHEN and CDR2 SYDVKM come from the germline V gene. The CDR3, as DNA: TGTGCCAGCAGTTTAGAACAGGGCGAGAAAGCTTTCTTT. Encoded protein: CASSLEQGEKAFF.

This chain links TRBV12-3 or TRBV12-4 with TRBJ2-3; TRBD1 aligns across 9 bases. The CDR3 sequence is 15 residues long. V lost 2 bases and J lost 4; bases outside the gene matches: 4. This chain's CDR3 is CASSLLGQGADTQYF. CDR3 bases: TGTGCCAGCAGTTTATTGGGACAGGGAGCAGATACGCAGTATTTT.

The gene calls are TRBV29-1 and TRBJ1-2; no firm D call. The CDR3 has 12 residues. CDR1 is SQVTM and CDR2 is ANQGSEA in the germline V gene. V lost 4 bases and J lost 9, with 15 bases in between. DNA for the CDR3: TGCAGCGTTGTGGACGGTGCTGAAAGCTACACCTTC. Protein: CSVVDGAESYTF.

As concerns this clonotype: The junction and the germline gene differ at one end; a read error may be behind it. The chain has TRBV20-1 and TRBJ2-5; D uncertain. Germline V lookup: CDR1 DFQATT, CDR2 SNEGSKA (reference sequence). The CDR3 consists of 12 residues. The CDR3 sequence: CSATPNQETPYF. Here the CDR3 DNA reads TGCAGTGCGACACCGAACCAAGAGACCCCGTACTTC.

Concerning this clonotype: A much larger clone lies one base from this, so it may be a read error. The V and J genes are TRBV29-1 and TRBJ2-3, with 8 bases matching TRBD1. This CDR3 comprises 14 residues. Germline lookup yields CDR1 SQVTM and CDR2 ANQGSEA. In nucleotides, the CDR3 is TGCAGCGGGAGACAGGGACAGGCCCCTTATACGCAGAATTTT. The encoded protein is CSGRQGQAPYTQNF.

The chain joins TRBV28 to TRBJ1-1; D call uncertain. The CDR3 runs 16 residues. Germline CDR1 MDHEN, CDR2 SYDVKM. Trimming stripped 1 base from V and 1 base from J, with 13 bases between. CDR3 sequence reads: CASSLSARGWNTEAFF. The CDR3 coding sequence is TGTGCCAGCAGTTTATCCGCTCGAGGTTGGAACACTGAAGCTTTCTTT.

The chain couples TRBV7-9 to TRBJ2-5, with 9 bases aligning to TRBD1. Per the germline V gene, CDR1 is SEHNR and CDR2 is FQNEAQ (reference sequence). CDR3 length: 15 amino acids. Trimming at V came to 3 bases and at J to 1 base, leaving 3 bases not matched to a gene. The CDR3 region has the DNA TGTGCCAGCAGCTTGGTGACAGGGGGCCAAGAGACCCAGTACTTC. Protein product: CASSLVTGGQETQYF.

This clonotype has more than one count but fewer than ten. The CDR3 DNA follows: TGTGCCAGCAGCCAAACTAGCGGGGGAACCGGGGAGCTGTTTTTT. Translating gives CASSQTSGGTGELFF. The chain couples TRBV3-1 to TRBJ2-2; TRBD2 matches at 11 bases. Trimming removed 2 bases from V and 5 bases from J; junction bases left unmatched: 1. The germline gives CDR1 LGHDT, CDR2 YNNKEL (reference sequence). CDR3 length equals 15 residues.

This clonotype was observed many times. The chain is built from TRBV15 and TRBJ1-6; D call uncertain. CDR3 size: 13 residues. Trimming pared 0 bases from V and 8 bases from J, leaving 5 bases between. Germline CDR1 LNHNV, CDR2 YYDKDF (reference sequence). Written as DNA, the CDR3 is TGTGCCACCAGCAGAGATGGGGATTCACCCCTCCACTTT. It is translated as CATSRDGDSPLHF.

Only a few counts were recorded for this clonotype. The rearrangement links TRBV12-3 or TRBV12-4 to TRBJ1-5, with D possibly matching TRBD1 (5 bases). V was shortened by 2 bases and J by 1 base, with 9 bases between the two germline ends. CDR3 length equals 15 residues. CDR3 sequence: CASSLSQGSNQPQHF. As DNA, the CDR3 is TGTGCCAGCAGTTTAAGCCAGGGAAGCAATCAGCCCCAGCATTTT.

This clonotype has more than one count but fewer than ten. This sequence joins TRBV7-2 and TRBJ2-7, with 9 nucleotides matching TRBD1. V shed 5 bases and J 2 bases; nucleotides not matched to a gene: 4. CDR3 length equals 14 residues. Germline CDR1 and CDR2: SGHTA and FQGNSA. For the CDR3, the DNA is TGTGCCAGCAGCCCCAGACAGGGGGCCTACGAGCAGTACTTC. Its translation is CASSPRQGAYEQYF.

This clonotype was seen a few times. The chain joins TRBV29-1 to TRBJ2-3; maybe TRBD2 (5 bases). V dropped 5 bases and J dropped 0 bases, with 9 bases sitting between them. The CDR3 is made up of 13 amino acids. Per germline, CDR1 SQVTM and CDR2 ANQGSEA. The CDR3 here is CSVTRTSTDTQYF. The CDR3 nucleotides read TGCAGCGTTACGAGGACTAGCACAGATACGCAGTATTTT.

V is TRBV5-1 and J is TRBJ2-1, with D perhaps matching TRBD1 or TRBD2 (6 bases each). V was cut by 7 bases and J by 2 bases, with 19 bases left in between. The CDR3 runs 16 residues. Per the germline V gene, CDR1 is SGHRS and CDR2 is YFSETQ. In nucleotides, the CDR3 is TGCGCCAGCCTTCCTTCGGGGGCTTCACCCTACAATGAGCAGTTCTTC. Residues: CASLPSGASPYNEQFF.

This clonotype was counted a few times. The CDR3 nucleotides are TGCAGTGCTAGAATGGGGGTAGATCAGCCCCAGCATTTT. Protein sequence: CSARMGVDQPQHF. The rearrangement joins TRBV20-1 to TRBJ1-5; TRBD1 is a possible D gene (5 bases). V lost 2 bases and J 5 bases, leaving 10 bases between the germline ends. Germline values: CDR1 DFQATT, CDR2 SNEGSKA (reference sequence). The CDR3 has 13 amino acids.

The CDR3 here is CASSAAAYGYTF. The CDR3 nucleotides read TGTGCCAGCAGTGCAGCCGCCTATGGCTACACCTTC. The chain has TRBV25-1 and TRBJ1-2; no clear D gene. V lost 4 bases to trimming and J lost 4 bases, with 7 bases between them. This CDR3 spans 12 amino acids. CDR1 is MGHDK and CDR2 is SYGVNS in the germline V gene.

This sequence joins TRBV7-9 and TRBJ2-1, with TRBD2 matching over 7 bases. The CDR3 has 15 residues. Germline CDR1 SEHNR, CDR2 FQNEAQ (reference sequence). V trimming: 3 bases; J trimming: 8 bases; junction bases outside the gene matches: 10. The CDR3 loop is CASSLGTTWTDEQFF. For the CDR3, the DNA is TGTGCCAGCAGCTTGGGGACTACCTGGACGGATGAGCAGTTCTTC.

V gene TRBV5-1 combines with J gene TRBJ2-3, with 12 bases identical to TRBD2. From germline, CDR1 is SGHRS and CDR2 YFSETQ. The CDR3 consists of 16 residues. V was clipped by 5 bases and J by 2 bases; unmatched bases: 6. The CDR3 loop is CASSSGLAGLTDTQYF. DNA of the CDR3: TGCGCCAGCAGTTCTGGACTAGCGGGGCTCACAGATACGCAGTATTTT.

The CDR3 sequence: CASSLRMPGELFF. As DNA, the CDR3 is TGCGCCAGCAGCTTGCGGATGCCCGGGGAGCTGTTTTTT. The chain couples TRBV5-1 to TRBJ2-2; D call uncertain. With 1 base removed from V and 6 bases from J, the gap between germline ends came to 7 bases. Germline V gene lookup returns CDR1 SGHRS and CDR2 YFSETQ. The length of the CDR3 is 13 residues.

The rearrangement links TRBV27 to TRBJ2-1; D unresolved. The CDR3 spans 13 residues. Germline V CDR1 and CDR2: MNHEY, SMNVEV (reference sequence). V dropped 3 bases and J dropped 9 bases, with 12 bases sitting between them. The CDR3 sequence: CASSLMGVGEQFF. The CDR3 DNA reads as TGTGCCAGCAGTTTGATGGGTGTGGGTGAGCAGTTCTTC.